The 15 T cell receptor beta chains given below trace back to one sample, sequenced in a study of T-cell reconstitution after alpha-beta-depleted transplantation in children. A library of TCRbeta sequences, prepared with unique molecular identifiers, was generated. TCRdb re-called the PCR reads through MiXCR, storing one row per CDR3 protein. The sample contains hundreds of thousands of distinct CDR3 sequences, 15% to 20% of which appear only once. Specimen: PBMCs, mostly from graft donor cells, collected 360 days after TCRalphabeta/CD19-depleted stem cell transplant. These receptors all stem from a male patient aged 10 to 17 who had a stem cell transplant for acute lymphoblastic leukemia, so the T cells may come from the graft donor.

This clonotype was seen many times. This chain joins TRBV18 and TRBJ2-5; 9 nucleotides line up with TRBD2. Germline lookup yields CDR1 KGHSH and CDR2 LQKENI. With 0 bases clipped from V and 4 bases from J, the junction kept 9 bases outside the gene matches. There are 17 residues in the CDR3. As DNA, the CDR3 is TGTGCCAGCTCACCACCGAATGGCCTAGCGGGAAGAGAGACCCAGTACTTC. Protein product: CASSPPNGLAGRETQYF.

This clonotype was detected a few times. The V call is TRBV2, the J call TRBJ2-5; 8 bases agree with TRBD1. Germline lookup yields CDR1 SNHLY and CDR2 FYNNEI. The J segment lost 3 bases and the V segment lost 7 bases, leaving 4 bases of the junction unmatched. The CDR3 spans 13 residues. The CDR3 region is CASKGQGKETQYF. CDR3 nucleotides: TGTGCCAGCAAAGGACAGGGTAAAGAGACCCAGTACTTC. Variable domain in full (rest from reference TRBV2 and TRBJ2-5): EPEVTQTPSHQVTQMGQEVILRCVPISNHLYFYWYRQILGQKVEFLVSFYNNEISEKSEIFDDQFSVERPDGSNFTLKIRSTKLEDSAMYFCASKGQGKETQYFGPGTRLLVL.

The J gene is TRBJ1-5, the V gene TRBV4-1; D is unclear. The V end lost 0 bases, the J end lost 7 bases, and 13 bases lay between the germline ends. CDR1 is MGHRA and CDR2 is YSYEKL in the germline V gene. The CDR3 extends over 15 amino acids. The CDR3 here is CASSQDLQNGQPQHF. The CDR3 DNA follows: TGCGCCAGCAGCCAAGATTTGCAGAATGGGCAGCCCCAGCATTTT.

The chain has TRBV7-9 and TRBJ2-4; D ambiguous. Germline V gives CDR1 SEHNR, CDR2 FQNEAQ (reference sequence). Trimming stripped 6 bases from V and 8 bases from J, with 20 bases between. There are 15 residues in the CDR3. The chain's CDR3 is CASSLMAPGRDIQYF. For the CDR3, the DNA is TGTGCCAGCAGTCTAATGGCCCCCGGTCGGGACATTCAGTACTTC. Looking up the rest from reference TRBV7-9 and TRBJ2-4 gives the full variable domain: DTGVSQNPRHKITKRGQNVTFRCDPISEHNRLYWYRQTLGQGPEFLTYFQNEAQLEKSRLLSDRFSAERPKGSFSTLEIQRTEQGDSAMYLCASSLMAPGRDIQYFGAGTRLSVL.

The chain combines TRBV12-3 or TRBV12-4 with TRBJ2-7; 9 bases map to TRBD1. The V segment lost 4 bases and the J segment 5 bases; nucleotides outside the gene matches: 9. The CDR3 sequence is 15 residues long. For the CDR3, the DNA is TGTGCCAGCAGTTCCCGGGACAGGGTATATAACGAGCAGTACTTC. Translating it yields CASSSRDRVYNEQYF.

The rearrangement links TRBV7-2 to TRBJ2-1; D call uncertain. V lost 5 bases and J 4 bases, leaving 18 bases between the germline ends. The germline CDR1 and CDR2 sequences are SGHTA and FQGNSA. The CDR3 is made up of 16 amino acids. The CDR3 sequence: CASSPRARGTYNEQFF. Written as DNA, the CDR3 is TGTGCCAGCAGCCCTAGAGCTAGAGGTACATACAATGAGCAGTTCTTC.

The rearrangement links TRBV7-3 to TRBJ2-1; the D call may be TRBD1 or TRBD2 (5 bases each). The CDR3 sequence is 15 residues long. The germline CDR1 and CDR2 sequences are SGHTA and FQGTGA. V lost 5 bases and J 3 bases, leaving 14 bases between the germline ends. For the CDR3, the DNA is TGTGCCAGCAGCGAGGGGTACACTCGCTACAATGAGCAGTTCTTC. Protein: CASSEGYTRYNEQFF.

Many counts were recorded for this clonotype. The chain uses TRBV15 and TRBJ2-7; D is unclear. The CDR3 length is 12 residues. From germline, CDR1 is LNHNV and CDR2 YYDKDF (reference sequence). V was pared by 0 bases and J by 4 bases, with 4 bases between. CDR3 protein: CATSRDTYEQYF. In nucleotides, the CDR3 is TGTGCCACCAGCAGAGACACTTACGAGCAGTACTTC. Based on the CDR3 plus reference TRBV15 and TRBJ2-7, the full variable domain is DAMVIQNPRYQVTQFGKPVTLSCSQTLNHNVMYWYQQKSSQAPKLLFHYYDKDFNNEADTPDNFQSRRPNTSFCFLDIRSPGLGDTAMYLCATSRDTYEQYFGPGTRLTVT.

This clonotype came up many times. The chain combines TRBV5-1 with TRBJ2-3, with TRBD2 matching over 7 bases. Unmatched junction bases numbered 16, after V lost 4 bases and J lost 2 bases. The CDR3 has 18 amino acids. Germline CDR1 reads SGHRS; CDR2 reads YFSETQ. CDR3 nucleotides: TGCGCCAGCAGCCCCTATGACGGTGTAAGCGGGGCCACAGATACGCAGTATTTT. This encodes CASSPYDGVSGATDTQYF.

The chain links TRBV18 to TRBJ2-5; D is uncertain. The V end was cut by 3 bases, the J end by 1 base, with 12 bases between. The germline V gene encodes CDR1 KGHSH and CDR2 LQKENI. The CDR3 totals 15 residues. The chain's CDR3 is CASSPTRLIQETQYF. The CDR3 bases are TGTGCCAGCTCACCCACCCGGTTGATCCAAGAGACCCAGTACTTC.

The table lists this clonotype with a few counts. The V gene is TRBV29-1, the J gene TRBJ2-3, with TRBD1 identical over 9 bases. V trimming: 5 bases; J trimming: 4 bases; junction bases outside the gene matches: 7. The germline V gene encodes CDR1 SQVTM and CDR2 ANQGSEA. The CDR3 consists of 14 residues. The DNA of the CDR3 is TGCAGCGTTACAGGGGGCCGTTTCGCAGATACGCAGTATTTT. It encodes CSVTGGRFADTQYF.

This clonotype was counted at least ten times. This chain joins TRBV12-3 or TRBV12-4 and TRBJ2-7, with D tentatively TRBD1 (6 bases). V lost 3 bases to trimming and J lost 3 bases, with 12 bases between them. The CDR3 extends over 14 amino acids. For the CDR3, the DNA is TGTGCCAGCAGTTTCTTAGGCAGGGGCTACGAGCAGTACTTC. The encoded protein is CASSFLGRGYEQYF.

Turning to this clonotype: At one of its ends the junction is not consistent with the germline gene, which may arise from a read error. The chain carries TRBV20-1 and TRBJ1-2; D is undetermined. This CDR3 contains 12 residues. Germline loops: CDR1 DFQATT, CDR2 SNEGSKA (reference sequence). CDR3 bases: TGCTGTGCTCAGGTTCCGGGCTATGGCTACACCTTC. Residues: CCAQVPGYGYTF.

This clonotype showed up just a few times. The J gene is TRBJ2-1, the V gene TRBV12-3 or TRBV12-4; the D is unclear. The V end lost 4 bases, the J end lost 5 bases, and 6 bases lay between the germline ends. The CDR3 is 12 residues long. The CDR3 loop is CASSSHHNEQFF. CDR3 bases: TGTGCCAGCAGTTCTCACCACAATGAGCAGTTCTTC.

The gene calls are TRBV20-1 and TRBJ2-7; 10 bases are a match to TRBD2. This CDR3 spans 13 amino acids. Germline lookup yields CDR1 DFQATT and CDR2 SNEGSKA (reference sequence). V lost 6 bases, J lost 9 bases, and 11 bases stayed unmatched. The chain's CDR3 is CSAIAGGAFGQYF. The CDR3, as DNA: TGCAGTGCCATAGCGGGAGGTGCGTTCGGGCAGTACTTC.